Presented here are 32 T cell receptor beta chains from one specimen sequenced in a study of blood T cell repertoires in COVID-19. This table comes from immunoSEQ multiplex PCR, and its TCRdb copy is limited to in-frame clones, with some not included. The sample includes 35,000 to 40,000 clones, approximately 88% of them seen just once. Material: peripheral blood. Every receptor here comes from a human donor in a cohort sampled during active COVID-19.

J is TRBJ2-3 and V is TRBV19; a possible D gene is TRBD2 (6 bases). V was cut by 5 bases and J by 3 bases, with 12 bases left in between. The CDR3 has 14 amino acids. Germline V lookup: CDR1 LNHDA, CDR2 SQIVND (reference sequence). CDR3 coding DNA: TGTGCCAGTAGTTTCGGCGGGGAAACAGATACGCAGTATTTT. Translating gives CASSFGGETDTQYF. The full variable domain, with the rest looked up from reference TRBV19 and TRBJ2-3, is DGGITQSPKYLFRKEGQNVTLSCEQNLNHDAMYWYRQDPGQGLRLIYYSQIVNDFQKGDIAEGYSVSREKKESFPLTVTSAQKNPTAFYLCASSFGGETDTQYFGPGTRLTVL.

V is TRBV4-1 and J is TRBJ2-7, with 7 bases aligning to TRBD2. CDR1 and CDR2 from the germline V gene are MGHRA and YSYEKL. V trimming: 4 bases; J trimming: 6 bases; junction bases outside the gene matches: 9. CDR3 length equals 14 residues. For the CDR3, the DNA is TGCGCCAGCAGCCCAAGTCCGGGGGGACGCGAGCAGTACTTC. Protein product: CASSPSPGGREQYF.

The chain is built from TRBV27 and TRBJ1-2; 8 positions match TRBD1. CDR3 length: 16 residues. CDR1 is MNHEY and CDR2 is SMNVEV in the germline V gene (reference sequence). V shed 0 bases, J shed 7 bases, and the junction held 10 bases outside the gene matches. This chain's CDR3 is CASSLSLLTGARGYTF. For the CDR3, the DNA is TGTGCCAGCAGTTTATCCCTATTGACAGGGGCCCGTGGCTACACCTTC.

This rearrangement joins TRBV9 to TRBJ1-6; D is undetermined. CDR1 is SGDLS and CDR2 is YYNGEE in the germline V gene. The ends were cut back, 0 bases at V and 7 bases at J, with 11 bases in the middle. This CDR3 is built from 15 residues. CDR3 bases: TGTGCCAGCAGCGTAGCCAAGGGAGGCAATTCACCCCTCCACTTT. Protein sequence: CASSVAKGGNSPLHF.

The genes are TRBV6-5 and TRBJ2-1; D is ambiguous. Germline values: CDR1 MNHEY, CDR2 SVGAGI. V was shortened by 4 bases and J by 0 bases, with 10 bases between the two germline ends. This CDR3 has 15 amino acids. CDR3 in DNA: TGTGCCAGCAGTTCCACTACCTACTCCTACAATGAGCAGTTCTTC. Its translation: CASSSTTYSYNEQFF.

CDR3: CASSLEVRVSGEWTQYF. The CDR3 DNA sequence: TGTGCCAGCAGCTTGGAGGTTAGGGTGTCAGGGGAGTGGACCCAGTACTTC. The rearrangement joins TRBV5-5 to TRBJ2-5; D is perhaps TRBD1 (6 bases). The CDR3 consists of 17 residues. V was pared by 0 bases and J by 7 bases, with 22 bases between. Looked up from germline, CDR1 is SGHKS and CDR2 is YYEKEE (reference sequence).

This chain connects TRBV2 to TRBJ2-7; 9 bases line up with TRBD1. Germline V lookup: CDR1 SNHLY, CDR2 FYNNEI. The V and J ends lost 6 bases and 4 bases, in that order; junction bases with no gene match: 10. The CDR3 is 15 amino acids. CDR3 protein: CASSATGGSGYEQYF. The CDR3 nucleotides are TGTGCCAGCAGCGCTACAGGGGGCAGCGGGTACGAGCAGTACTTC. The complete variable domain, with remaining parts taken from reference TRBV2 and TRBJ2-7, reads EPEVTQTPSHQVTQMGQEVILRCVPISNHLYFYWYRQILGQKVEFLVSFYNNEISEKSEIFDDQFSVERPDGSNFTLKIRSTKLEDSAMYFCASSATGGSGYEQYFGPGTRLTVT.

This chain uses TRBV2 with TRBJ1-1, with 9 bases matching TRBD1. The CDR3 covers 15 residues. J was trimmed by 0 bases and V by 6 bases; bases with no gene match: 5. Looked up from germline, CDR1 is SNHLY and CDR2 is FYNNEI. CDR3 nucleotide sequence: TGTGCCAGCAGGCTACAGGGGGCTTTGAACACTGAAGCTTTCTTT. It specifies CASRLQGALNTEAFF.

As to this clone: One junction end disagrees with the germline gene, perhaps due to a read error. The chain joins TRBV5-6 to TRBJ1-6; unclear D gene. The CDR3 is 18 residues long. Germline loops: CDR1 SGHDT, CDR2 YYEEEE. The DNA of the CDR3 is TGTGCCAGCAGCTCGAGACGACACCCCCCGTCCTCTAATTCACCCCTCCACTTT. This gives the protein CASSSRRHPPSSNSPLHF.

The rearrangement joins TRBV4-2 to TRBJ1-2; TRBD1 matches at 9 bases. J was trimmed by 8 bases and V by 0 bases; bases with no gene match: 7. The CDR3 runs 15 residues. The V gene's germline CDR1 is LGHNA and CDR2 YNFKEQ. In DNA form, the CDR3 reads TGTGCCAGCAGCCAAGATAGAGGACAGGGGTTAGGCTACACCTTC. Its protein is CASSQDRGQGLGYTF.

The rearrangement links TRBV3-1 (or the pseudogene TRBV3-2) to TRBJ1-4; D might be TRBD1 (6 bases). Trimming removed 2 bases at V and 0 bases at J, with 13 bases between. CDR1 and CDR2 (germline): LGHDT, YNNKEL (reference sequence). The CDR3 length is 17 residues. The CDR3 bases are TGTGCCAGCAGCCAATCTGGACAGCCTTCAACTAATGAAAAACTGTTTTTT. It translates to CASSQSGQPSTNEKLFF.

DNA of the CDR3: TGTGCCAGTGAAAGCGGGAGGCCCCCCTACGAGCAGTACTTC. It codes for CASESGRPPYEQYF. The V and J genes are TRBV28 and TRBJ2-7; 9 positions agree with TRBD2. With V trimmed by 9 bases and J by 2 bases, 8 bases remained unmatched. The CDR3 consists of 14 residues. Per germline, CDR1 MDHEN and CDR2 SYDVKM. The full variable domain, rest sourced from reference TRBV28 and TRBJ2-7, is DVKVTQSSRYLVKRTGEKVFLECVQDMDHENMFWYRQDPGLGLRLIYFSYDVKMKEKGDIPEGYSVSREKKERFSLILESASTNQTSMYLCASESGRPPYEQYFGPGTRLTVT.

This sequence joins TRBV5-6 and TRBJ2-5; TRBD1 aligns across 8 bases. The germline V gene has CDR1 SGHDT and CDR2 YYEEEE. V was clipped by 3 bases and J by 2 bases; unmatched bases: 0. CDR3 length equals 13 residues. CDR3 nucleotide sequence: TGTGCCAGCAGCTGGGACAGGCAAGAGACCCAGTACTTC. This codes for CASSWDRQETQYF.

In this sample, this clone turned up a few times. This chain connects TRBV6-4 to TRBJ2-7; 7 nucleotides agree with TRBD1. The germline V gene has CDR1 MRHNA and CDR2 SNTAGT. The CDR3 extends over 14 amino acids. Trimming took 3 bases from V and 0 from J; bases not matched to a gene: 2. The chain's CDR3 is CASSETGNSYEQYF. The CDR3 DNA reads TGTGCCAGCAGTGAGACAGGGAACTCCTACGAGCAGTACTTC.

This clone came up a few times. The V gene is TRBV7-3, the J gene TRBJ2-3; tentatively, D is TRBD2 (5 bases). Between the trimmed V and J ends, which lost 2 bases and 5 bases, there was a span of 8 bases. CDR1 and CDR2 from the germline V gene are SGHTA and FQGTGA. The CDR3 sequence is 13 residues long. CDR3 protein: CASSLLGGDTQYF. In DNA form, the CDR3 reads TGTGCCAGCAGCTTACTCGGAGGAGATACGCAGTATTTT.

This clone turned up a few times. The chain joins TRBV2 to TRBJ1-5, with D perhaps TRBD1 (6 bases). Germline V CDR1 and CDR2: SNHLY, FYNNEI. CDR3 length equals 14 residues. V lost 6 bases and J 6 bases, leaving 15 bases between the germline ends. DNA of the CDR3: TGTGCCAGCAGCGCACAGGGTATAAGTCAGCCCCAGCATTTT. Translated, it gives CASSAQGISQPQHF. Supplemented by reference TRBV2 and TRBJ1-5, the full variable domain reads EPEVTQTPSHQVTQMGQEVILRCVPISNHLYFYWYRQILGQKVEFLVSFYNNEISEKSEIFDDQFSVERPDGSNFTLKIRSTKLEDSAMYFCASSAQGISQPQHFGDGTRLSIL.

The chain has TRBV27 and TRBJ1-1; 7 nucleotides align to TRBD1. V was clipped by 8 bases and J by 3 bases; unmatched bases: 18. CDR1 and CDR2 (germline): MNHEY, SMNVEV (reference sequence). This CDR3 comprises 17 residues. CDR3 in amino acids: CASGPRAGGFSDTEAFF. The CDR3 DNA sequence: TGTGCCAGCGGCCCCCGGGCAGGGGGATTTAGCGACACTGAAGCTTTCTTT.

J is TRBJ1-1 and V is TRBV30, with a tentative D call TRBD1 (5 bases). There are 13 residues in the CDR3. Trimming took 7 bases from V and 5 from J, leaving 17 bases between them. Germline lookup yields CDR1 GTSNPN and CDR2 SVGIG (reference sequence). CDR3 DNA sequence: TGTGCCTTCGATTGGGGCGGCCGGACTGAAGCTTTCTTT. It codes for CAFDWGGRTEAFF.

The chain's CDR3 is CASKLAGFDEQYF. CDR3 nucleotide sequence: TGTGCCAGCAAATTAGCGGGATTCGACGAGCAGTACTTC. The J gene is TRBJ2-7, the V gene TRBV27; 8 bases line up with TRBD2. V lost 7 bases and J lost 5; bases outside the gene matches: 7. CDR3 length equals 13 residues. Germline CDR1 reads MNHEY; CDR2 reads SMNVEV (reference sequence).

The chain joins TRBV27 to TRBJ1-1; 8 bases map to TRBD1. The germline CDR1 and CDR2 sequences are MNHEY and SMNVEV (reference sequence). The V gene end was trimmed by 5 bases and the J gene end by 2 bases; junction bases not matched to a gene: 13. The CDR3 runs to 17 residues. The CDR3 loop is CASSALGRTGLNTEAFF. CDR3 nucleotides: TGTGCCAGCAGTGCGTTGGGGAGGACAGGGTTAAACACTGAAGCTTTCTTT.

The CDR3 DNA reads TGTGCCAGCAGTGCCACAGGGGGTAACTATGGCTACACCTTC. It specifies CASSATGGNYGYTF. J is TRBJ1-2 and V is TRBV28; 8 bases fit TRBD1. The CDR3 totals 14 residues. Losses at the gene ends were 5 bases for V and 1 base for J; bases not matched to a gene: 3. CDR1 MDHEN and CDR2 SYDVKM come from the germline V gene.

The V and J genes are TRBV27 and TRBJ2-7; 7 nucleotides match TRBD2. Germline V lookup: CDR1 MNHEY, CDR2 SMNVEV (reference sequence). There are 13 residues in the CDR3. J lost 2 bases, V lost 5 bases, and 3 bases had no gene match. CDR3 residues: CASSLGLAYEQYF. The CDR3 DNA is TGTGCCAGCAGTCTCGGACTAGCCTACGAGCAGTACTTC.

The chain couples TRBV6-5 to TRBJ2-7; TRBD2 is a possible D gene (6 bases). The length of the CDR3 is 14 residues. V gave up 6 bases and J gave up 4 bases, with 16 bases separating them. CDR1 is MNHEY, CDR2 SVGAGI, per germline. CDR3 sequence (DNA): TGTGCCAGCAGCCGTCAGTCGGGGACTTACGAGCAGTACTTC. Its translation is CASSRQSGTYEQYF.

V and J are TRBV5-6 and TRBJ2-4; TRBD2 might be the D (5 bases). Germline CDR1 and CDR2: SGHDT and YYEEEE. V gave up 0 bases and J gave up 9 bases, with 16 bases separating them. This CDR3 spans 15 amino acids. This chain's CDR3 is CASSLAGGGGRIQYF. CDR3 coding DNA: TGTGCCAGCAGCTTGGCAGGAGGCGGTGGGCGCATTCAGTACTTC.

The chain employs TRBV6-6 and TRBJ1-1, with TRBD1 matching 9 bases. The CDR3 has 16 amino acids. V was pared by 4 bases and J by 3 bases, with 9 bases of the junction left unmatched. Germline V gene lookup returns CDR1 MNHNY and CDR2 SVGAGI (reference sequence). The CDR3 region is CASSSLPGQGDTEAFF. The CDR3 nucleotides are TGTGCCAGCAGTTCCCTCCCGGGACAGGGAGACACTGAAGCTTTCTTT.

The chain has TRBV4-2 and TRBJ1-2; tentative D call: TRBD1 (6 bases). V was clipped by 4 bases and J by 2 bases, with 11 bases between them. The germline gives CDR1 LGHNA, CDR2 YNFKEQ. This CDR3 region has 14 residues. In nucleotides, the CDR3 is TGTGCCAGCAGCCTGCGACAGGAAAACTATGGCTACACCTTC. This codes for CASSLRQENYGYTF.

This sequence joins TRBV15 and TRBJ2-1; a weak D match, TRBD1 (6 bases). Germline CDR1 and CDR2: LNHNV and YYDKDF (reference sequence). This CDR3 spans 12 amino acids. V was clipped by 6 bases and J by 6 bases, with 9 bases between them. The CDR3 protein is CATSFRGNEQFF. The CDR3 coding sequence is TGTGCCACCAGTTTCAGGGGCAATGAGCAGTTCTTC.

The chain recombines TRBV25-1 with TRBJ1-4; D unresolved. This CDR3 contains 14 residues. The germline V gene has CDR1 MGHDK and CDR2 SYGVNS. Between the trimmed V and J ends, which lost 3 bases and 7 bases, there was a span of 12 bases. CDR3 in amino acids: CASSEGRNGEKLFF. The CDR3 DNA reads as TGTGCCAGCAGTGAGGGGAGAAACGGTGAAAAACTGTTTTTT. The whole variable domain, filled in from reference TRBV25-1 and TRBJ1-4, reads EADIYQTPRYLVIGTGKKITLECSQTMGHDKMYWYQQDPGMELHLIHYSYGVNSTEKGDLSSESTVSRIRTEHFPLTLESARPSHTSQYLCASSEGRNGEKLFFGSGTQLSVL.

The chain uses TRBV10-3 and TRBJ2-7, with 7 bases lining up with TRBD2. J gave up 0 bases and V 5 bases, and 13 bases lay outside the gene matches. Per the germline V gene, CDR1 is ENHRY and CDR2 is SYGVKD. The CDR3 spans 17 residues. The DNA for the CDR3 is TGTGCCATCAGTCGCCGGGGGAGGGCAGGGAGCTCCTACGAGCAGTACTTC. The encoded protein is CAISRRGRAGSSYEQYF.

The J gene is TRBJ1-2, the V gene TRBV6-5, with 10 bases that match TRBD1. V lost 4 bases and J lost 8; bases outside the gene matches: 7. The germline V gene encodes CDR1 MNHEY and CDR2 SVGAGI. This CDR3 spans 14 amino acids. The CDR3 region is CASSWTGQGYGYTF. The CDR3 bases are TGTGCCAGCAGTTGGACGGGACAGGGGTACGGCTACACCTTC.

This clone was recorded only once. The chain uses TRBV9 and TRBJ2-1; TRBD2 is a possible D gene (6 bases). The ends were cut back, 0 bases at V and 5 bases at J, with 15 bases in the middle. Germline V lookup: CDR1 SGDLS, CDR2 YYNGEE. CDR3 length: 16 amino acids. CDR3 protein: CASSVDASEWDNEQFF. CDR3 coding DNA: TGTGCCAGCAGCGTAGACGCTAGCGAATGGGACAATGAGCAGTTCTTC. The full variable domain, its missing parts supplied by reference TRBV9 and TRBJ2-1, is DSGVTQTPKHLITATGQRVTLRCSPRSGDLSVYWYQQSLDQGLQFLIQYYNGEERAKGNILERFSAQQFPDLHSELNLSSLELGDSALYFCASSVDASEWDNEQFFGPGTRLTVL.

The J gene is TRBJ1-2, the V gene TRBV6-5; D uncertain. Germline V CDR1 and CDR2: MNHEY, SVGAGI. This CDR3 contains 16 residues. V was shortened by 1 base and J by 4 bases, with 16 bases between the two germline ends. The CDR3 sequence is CASSYWQGEGVYGYTF. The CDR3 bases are TGTGCCAGCAGTTACTGGCAAGGAGAGGGTGTCTATGGCTACACCTTC.